The next 30 T cell receptor beta chains were all read from a single sample in a study of CD8 T cells in Susac syndrome. Reverse transcription of roughly 0.45 to 1 ug RNA used random hexamers. TCRdb analysed the immunoSEQ multiplex PCR reads with MiXCR anew, one entry per CDR3 protein. The data contain under 300,000 distinct CDR3 sequences, almost 97% of them singletons. Sequencing was carried out using CD4+ T cells from PBMCs. The source of these receptors is a human donor with Susac syndrome.

The chain has TRBV9 and TRBJ2-1; 8 bases match TRBD2. Trimming took 2 bases from V and 2 from J; bases not matched to a gene: 3. CDR3 length: 15 residues. Germline V gene lookup returns CDR1 SGDLS and CDR2 YYNGEE. CDR3 residues: CASSVTGGTYNEQFF. CDR3 bases: TGTGCCAGCAGCGTGACGGGAGGGACCTACAATGAGCAGTTCTTC. Drawing the rest from reference TRBV9 and TRBJ2-1, the complete variable domain is DSGVTQTPKHLITATGQRVTLRCSPRSGDLSVYWYQQSLDQGLQFLIQYYNGEERAKGNILERFSAQQFPDLHSELNLSSLELGDSALYFCASSVTGGTYNEQFFGPGTRLTVL.

The chain links TRBV30 to TRBJ2-5, with 8 bases that match TRBD2. Per the germline V gene, CDR1 is GTSNPN and CDR2 is SVGIG (reference sequence). This CDR3 has 17 residues. The V and J ends lost 3 bases and 0 bases, in that order; junction bases with no gene match: 12. As DNA, the CDR3 is TGTGCCTGGAGCGTGCTCACTAGCGGACCGTACCAAGAGACCCAGTACTTC. Translation: CAWSVLTSGPYQETQYF. Full variable domain (missing parts from reference TRBV30 and TRBJ2-5): SQTIHQWPATLVQPVGSPLSLECTVEGTSNPNLYWYRQAAGRGLQLLFYSVGIGQISSEVPQNLSASRPQDRQFILSSKKLLLSDSGFYLCAWSVLTSGPYQETQYFGPGTRLLVL.

This chain uses TRBV12-3 or TRBV12-4 with TRBJ2-7; 9 bases agree with TRBD1. The CDR3 contains 14 residues. With 3 bases clipped from V and 6 bases from J, the junction kept 6 bases outside the gene matches. CDR3 amino acids: CASSFGTGKVEQYF. The CDR3, as DNA: TGTGCCAGCAGTTTCGGGACAGGGAAGGTCGAGCAGTACTTC.

The chain is built from TRBV28 and TRBJ1-5, with unresolved D. Germline CDR1 is MDHEN and CDR2 is SYDVKM. This CDR3 spans 16 amino acids. Trimming cost V 6 bases and J 0 bases, with 15 bases left between them. The CDR3 reads CASRGALLNSNQPQHF. CDR3 nucleotides: TGTGCCAGCAGGGGAGCCCTCCTAAATAGCAATCAGCCCCAGCATTTT.

This chain uses TRBV14 with TRBJ1-4, with D unresolved. The ends were cut back, 4 bases at V and 7 bases at J, with 13 bases in the middle. This CDR3 comprises 14 residues. In germline, CDR1 is SGHDN, CDR2 FVKESK. The CDR3 bases are TGTGCCAGCAGCCGAGCCTTCGACGGTGAAAAACTGTTTTTT. It codes for CASSRAFDGEKLFF.

This clonotype was detected only once. The chain couples TRBV19 to TRBJ1-1, with no clear D. The CDR3 has 14 residues. Germline CDR1 reads LNHDA; CDR2 reads SQIVND (reference sequence). Trimming took off 9 bases at V and 2 bases at J, with 16 bases between the two ends. The CDR3 nucleotides are TGTGCCAGCCGGCCGTGGGCACGAAACACTGAAGCTTTCTTT. Translating gives CASRPWARNTEAFF.

V gene TRBV7-2 combines with J gene TRBJ1-2; D is unclear. The ends were cut back, 7 bases at V and 0 bases at J, with 6 bases in the middle. The V gene's germline CDR1 is SGHTA and CDR2 FQGNSA. The CDR3 totals 12 residues. The CDR3 DNA is TGTGCCAGCAATCCCCCTAACTATGGCTACACCTTC. It codes for CASNPPNYGYTF. The entire variable domain, with the rest obtained from reference TRBV7-2 and TRBJ1-2, is as follows: GAGVSQSPSNKVTEKGKDVELRCDPISGHTALYWYRQSLGQGLEFLIYFQGNSAPDKSGLPSDRFSAERTGGSVSTLTIQRTQQEDSAVYLCASNPPNYGYTFGSGTRLTVV.

The V call is TRBV20-1, the J call TRBJ2-3; TRBD1 matches 8 bases. J was trimmed by 2 bases and V by 0 bases; bases with no gene match: 4. CDR3 length equals 15 residues. The V gene's germline CDR1 is DFQATT and CDR2 SNEGSKA (reference sequence). CDR3 nucleotide sequence: TGCAGTGCTAGAGACGGACAGGGAAACACAGATACGCAGTATTTT. As protein: CSARDGQGNTDTQYF.

This sequence joins TRBV19 and TRBJ2-1, with TRBD2 identical over 7 bases. The germline V gene has CDR1 LNHDA and CDR2 SQIVND (reference sequence). This CDR3 is 13 amino acids long. V gave up 6 bases and J gave up 8 bases; unmatched junction bases: 7. The CDR3 loop reads CASRSGNGDEQFF. The CDR3 coding sequence is TGTGCCAGTAGAAGCGGGAATGGCGATGAGCAGTTCTTC.

Only one count was recorded for this clonotype. Here the CDR3 reads CASRRGFSGANVLTF. The DNA for the CDR3 is TGTGCCAGCAGGAGGGGTTTTTCTGGGGCCAACGTCCTGACTTTC. The chain has TRBV28 and TRBJ2-6, with D possibly being TRBD1 or TRBD2 (5 bases each). The CDR3 contains 15 residues. The V end lost 6 bases, the J end lost 1 base, and 10 bases lay between the germline ends. From germline, CDR1 is MDHEN and CDR2 SYDVKM.

The chain recombines TRBV5-1 with TRBJ2-4; D assignment may be TRBD1 or TRBD2 (5 bases each). The CDR3 covers 15 residues. Trimming removed 5 bases at V and 0 bases at J, with 12 bases between. Per the germline V gene, CDR1 is SGHRS and CDR2 is YFSETQ. CDR3 DNA: TGCGCCAGCAGTCCGGGACGGCTAGCCAAAAACATTCAGTACTTC. Protein: CASSPGRLAKNIQYF.

This clonotype appeared a single time. V usage is TRBV20-1 and J usage is TRBJ1-1; the D is unclear. The CDR3 loop spans 14 amino acids. Germline loops: CDR1 DFQATT, CDR2 SNEGSKA (reference sequence). The V gene lost 3 bases and the J gene lost 0 bases, with 11 bases spanning the gap. CDR3 in amino acids: CSASPGAMNTEAFF. CDR3 in DNA: TGCAGTGCTAGTCCGGGAGCGATGAACACTGAAGCTTTCTTT.

This clonotype showed up just once. V usage is TRBV19 and J usage is TRBJ2-5; 8 bases fit TRBD2. Germline V lookup: CDR1 LNHDA, CDR2 SQIVND (reference sequence). The CDR3 totals 15 residues. The trim removed 8 bases at V and 1 base at J, leaving 9 bases unmatched. Here the CDR3 DNA reads TGTGCCAGTTCTCCCCAAACTAGCGGCCAAGAGACCCAGTACTTC. It encodes CASSPQTSGQETQYF. The entire variable domain, with the rest obtained from reference TRBV19 and TRBJ2-5, is as follows: DGGITQSPKYLFRKEGQNVTLSCEQNLNHDAMYWYRQDPGQGLRLIYYSQIVNDFQKGDIAEGYSVSREKKESFPLTVTSAQKNPTAFYLCASSPQTSGQETQYFGPGTRLLVL.

The genes are TRBV25-1 and TRBJ2-6; D gene uncertain. CDR3 length: 14 residues. The V end was cut by 7 bases, the J end by 0 bases, with 7 bases between. Germline CDR1 MGHDK, CDR2 SYGVNS. CDR3 in amino acids: CASNGYSGANVLTF. CDR3 coding DNA: TGTGCCAGCAACGGATACTCTGGGGCCAACGTCCTGACTTTC.

The chain is built from TRBV20-1 and TRBJ2-5; TRBD1 matches at 9 bases. J gave up 4 bases and V 1 base, and 4 bases lay outside the gene matches. CDR3 size: 14 residues. The germline gives CDR1 DFQATT, CDR2 SNEGSKA (reference sequence). CDR3 nucleotides: TGCAGTGCTAGAGCCTCGGACAGGGGAGAGACCCAGTACTTC. Its translation is CSARASDRGETQYF.

The chain's CDR3 is CASTLAGTYEQYF. In DNA, the CDR3 is TGCGCCAGCACTCTAGCGGGGACCTACGAGCAGTACTTC. The chain carries TRBV5-1 and TRBJ2-7; 9 bases fit TRBD2. Trimming took 6 bases from V and 2 from J; bases not matched to a gene: 3. Germline assignment: CDR1 SGHRS and CDR2 YFSETQ. The CDR3 is 13 amino acids.

J is TRBJ1-1 and V is TRBV27; 9 bases fit TRBD1. Germline V gene sequence: CDR1 MNHEY, CDR2 SMNVEV (reference sequence). V dropped 5 bases and J dropped 1; count of bases not matched to a gene: 14. The CDR3 is made up of 18 amino acids. In DNA, the CDR3 is TGTGCCAGCAGTCCCCCACCGGGACAGGGCGTTCGGAACACTGAAGCTTTCTTT. Its protein is CASSPPPGQGVRNTEAFF.

This chain links TRBV24-1 with TRBJ2-1, with no clear D. The V end was cut by 3 bases, the J end by 4 bases, with 15 bases between. The CDR3 extends over 16 amino acids. Germline V gene data show CDR1 as KGHDR and CDR2 as SFDVKD. The CDR3 DNA follows: TGTGCCACCAGTGATCCCCCAGGTTTGACTTACAATGAGCAGTTCTTC. This translates into CATSDPPGLTYNEQFF.

This clonotype has a single count. This chain connects TRBV10-3 to TRBJ2-7; the match to TRBD2 covers 10 bases. This CDR3 is built from 17 residues. Germline trimming cut 6 bases from V and 6 bases from J; bases unmatched to any gene: 17. Germline V gives CDR1 ENHRY, CDR2 SYGVKD. CDR3 bases: TGTGCCATCAGAGAGGCTAGCGGGAGAGGGCCATCCCGCGAGCAGTACTTC. It translates to CAIREASGRGPSREQYF.

The chain links TRBV13 to TRBJ1-5; tentatively, D is TRBD1 (6 bases). This CDR3 region has 14 residues. Looked up from germline, CDR1 is PRHDT and CDR2 is FYEKMQ (reference sequence). V was trimmed by 2 bases and J by 3 bases, leaving 8 bases between them. CDR3 in amino acids: CASSLQGNNQPQHF. The CDR3 nucleotides read TGTGCCAGCAGCTTACAGGGGAACAATCAGCCCCAGCATTTT.

This sequence joins TRBV6-6 and TRBJ2-5; D remains ambiguous. The CDR3 has 12 amino acids. V was trimmed by 5 bases and J by 2 bases, leaving 6 bases between them. Germline V gene data show CDR1 as MNHNY and CDR2 as SVGAGI (reference sequence). The CDR3 here is CASSEQQETQYF. The CDR3 DNA follows: TGTGCCAGCAGTGAGCAGCAAGAGACCCAGTACTTC.

The count of this clonotype is one. This chain connects TRBV11-3 to TRBJ2-3; perhaps D is TRBD1 or TRBD2 (5 bases each). With 4 bases removed from V and 6 bases from J, the gap between germline ends came to 11 bases. CDR1 is SGHNT and CDR2 is YENEEA in the germline V gene. There are 13 residues in the CDR3. This CDR3 reads CASSSRGRDTQYF. The CDR3, as DNA: TGTGCCAGCAGCTCAAGGGGACGGGATACGCAGTATTTT.

The rearrangement links TRBV4-1 to TRBJ2-7, with 7 positions matching TRBD2. CDR3 length equals 18 residues. Per the germline V gene, CDR1 is MGHRA and CDR2 is YSYEKL. V was pared by 0 bases and J by 4 bases, with 15 bases of the junction left unmatched. In DNA form, the CDR3 reads TGCGCCAGCAGCCAAGAAGGAGTTTATAGCGGGCCGTCTTACGAGCAGTACTTC. It is translated as CASSQEGVYSGPSYEQYF.

The V and J genes are TRBV28 and TRBJ2-7, with 8 bases matching TRBD2. Looked up from germline, CDR1 is MDHEN and CDR2 is SYDVKM. This CDR3 region has 14 residues. J lost 2 bases, V lost 7 bases, and 7 bases had no gene match. The DNA for the CDR3 is TGTGCCAGCACCAATAAGGGACTAGCCTACGAGCAGTACTTC. Its protein product is CASTNKGLAYEQYF.

In its sample, this clonotype was seen once. The rearrangement joins TRBV15 to TRBJ2-3; D unresolved. The V gene lost 0 bases and the J gene lost 2 bases, with 3 bases spanning the gap. The CDR3 consists of 13 residues. Germline V gene lookup returns CDR1 LNHNV and CDR2 YYDKDF (reference sequence). The CDR3 protein is CATSRDHTDTQYF. The CDR3 DNA reads TGTGCCACCAGCAGAGATCACACAGATACGCAGTATTTT.

The V call is TRBV7-2, the J call TRBJ2-1; possible D gene TRBD2, 5 bases. V gave up 6 bases and J gave up 8 bases, with 8 bases separating them. The CDR3 has 11 amino acids. Germline V gives CDR1 SGHTA, CDR2 FQGNSA. The CDR3 nucleotides are TGTGCCAGCAGTAAGCGGTATGAGCAGTTCTTC. It translates to CASSKRYEQFF. Looking up the rest from reference TRBV7-2 and TRBJ2-1 gives the full variable domain: GAGVSQSPSNKVTEKGKDVELRCDPISGHTALYWYRQSLGQGLEFLIYFQGNSAPDKSGLPSDRFSAERTGGSVSTLTIQRTQQEDSAVYLCASSKRYEQFFGPGTRLTVL.

The genes are TRBV29-1 and TRBJ1-2; 7 nucleotides match TRBD1. CDR1 and CDR2 from the germline V gene are SQVTM and ANQGSEA. The CDR3 contains 14 residues. The V segment lost 0 bases and the J segment 7 bases; nucleotides outside the gene matches: 8. The CDR3 loop is CSVEDPGRGFGYTF. In DNA form, the CDR3 reads TGCAGCGTTGAAGATCCGGGCAGGGGGTTTGGCTACACCTTC.

This clonotype appeared once. The CDR3 protein is CASSAAPNQGKYEQYF. The CDR3 nucleotides read TGTGCCAGCAGCGCGGCACCGAATCAGGGGAAATACGAGCAGTACTTC. The chain carries TRBV9 and TRBJ2-7; possible D gene TRBD1, 6 bases. The CDR3 consists of 16 residues. The germline gives CDR1 SGDLS, CDR2 YYNGEE. Trimming removed 3 bases at V and 4 bases at J, with 20 bases between.

This chain uses TRBV27 with TRBJ1-5; the match to TRBD1 covers 9 bases. J was trimmed by 3 bases and V by 2 bases; bases with no gene match: 5. This CDR3 spans 16 amino acids. Germline CDR1 MNHEY, CDR2 SMNVEV (reference sequence). Here the CDR3 reads CASSLGRDRDNQPQHF. The CDR3 DNA is TGTGCCAGCAGTTTAGGGAGGGACAGGGACAATCAGCCCCAGCATTTT.

The chain links TRBV12-3 or TRBV12-4 to TRBJ2-1, with TRBD2 identical over 15 bases. The CDR3 loop spans 15 amino acids. With V trimmed by 6 bases and J by 9 bases, 6 bases remained unmatched. The chain's CDR3 is CASRAPGLAGGEQFF. The CDR3 DNA reads as TGTGCCAGCAGGGCACCGGGACTAGCGGGAGGTGAGCAGTTCTTC.